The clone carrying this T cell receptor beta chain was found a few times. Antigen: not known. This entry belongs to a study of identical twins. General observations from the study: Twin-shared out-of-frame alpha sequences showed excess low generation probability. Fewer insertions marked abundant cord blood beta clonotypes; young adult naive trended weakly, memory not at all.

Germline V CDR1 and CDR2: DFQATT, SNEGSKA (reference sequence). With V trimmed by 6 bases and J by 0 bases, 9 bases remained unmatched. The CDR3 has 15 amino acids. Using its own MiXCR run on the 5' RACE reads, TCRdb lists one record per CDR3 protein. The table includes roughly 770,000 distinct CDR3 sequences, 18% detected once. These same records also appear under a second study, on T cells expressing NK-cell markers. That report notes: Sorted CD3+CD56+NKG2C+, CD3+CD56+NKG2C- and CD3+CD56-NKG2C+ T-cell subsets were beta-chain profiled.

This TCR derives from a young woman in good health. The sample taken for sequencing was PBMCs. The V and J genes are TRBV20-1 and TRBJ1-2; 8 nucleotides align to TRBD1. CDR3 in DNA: TGCAGTGCCAAACCCGGGACAGGAGCTAACTATGGCTACACCTTC. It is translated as CSAKPGTGANYGYTF.